What follows are 8 T cell receptor beta chains derived from one specimen sequenced in a study of shared clonotypes between healthy human individuals. Only in-frame clones appear in the TCRdb table, and some are missing; sequencing was by immunoSEQ multiplex PCR. Of about half a million clones in the sample, approximately 82% are singletons; the top ten hold around 13%. The sequenced sample was PBMCs. The receptor source for this set is a middle-aged woman in good health. Some clones in this sample may be carry-over from other donors' samples.

The chain couples TRBV4-1 to TRBJ2-4, with 7 bases identical to TRBD2. From germline, CDR1 is MGHRA and CDR2 YSYEKL. The CDR3 has 14 amino acids. V shed 1 base and J 12 bases; nucleotides not matched to a gene: 9. CDR3 DNA sequence: TGCGCCAGCAGCCAAGTGGGGGGGATGGTCCGTCAGTACTTC. This codes for CASSQVGGMVRQYF.

V gene TRBV9 combines with J gene TRBJ1-1; a weak D match, TRBD1 (5 bases). The CDR3 is 13 amino acids. V shed 4 bases and J shed 6 bases, with 13 bases lying between them. Germline values: CDR1 SGDLS, CDR2 YYNGEE. The CDR3 region is CASSPSAGAEAFF. Here the CDR3 DNA reads TGTGCCAGCAGCCCCTCGGCGGGGGCTGAAGCTTTCTTT.

V gene TRBV28 combines with J gene TRBJ1-3; D uncertain. V was shortened by 4 bases and J by 4 bases, with 8 bases between the two germline ends. The CDR3 runs 13 residues. Germline CDR1 reads MDHEN; CDR2 reads SYDVKM. The CDR3 sequence: CASSSRAGNTIYF. For the CDR3, the DNA is TGTGCCAGCAGTTCGAGGGCCGGAAACACCATATATTTT.

The V call is TRBV18, the J call TRBJ1-1; D is uncertain. The CDR3 totals 13 residues. Deletions cut 4 bases from V and 4 bases from J, with 10 bases between. Germline CDR1 and CDR2: KGHSH and LQKENI. CDR3 sequence: CASSRYPGTEAFF. CDR3 in DNA: TGTGCCAGCTCACGCTACCCCGGCACTGAAGCTTTCTTT.

This rearrangement joins TRBV9 to TRBJ2-3; 9 bases match TRBD1. The J segment lost 5 bases and the V segment lost 1 base, leaving 8 bases of the junction unmatched. The CDR3 consists of 16 residues. Germline V CDR1 and CDR2: SGDLS, YYNGEE. This CDR3 reads CASSVTGGASGDTQYF. DNA of the CDR3: TGTGCCAGCAGCGTAACAGGGGGCGCTTCCGGAGATACGCAGTATTTT. Full variable domain (missing parts from reference TRBV9 and TRBJ2-3): DSGVTQTPKHLITATGQRVTLRCSPRSGDLSVYWYQQSLDQGLQFLIQYYNGEERAKGNILERFSAQQFPDLHSELNLSSLELGDSALYFCASSVTGGASGDTQYFGPGTRLTVL.

This chain connects TRBV10-3 to TRBJ2-3; the D gene could be TRBD1 or TRBD2 (5 bases each). Trimming shortened V by 3 bases and J by 9 bases, and 22 bases separated the two germline ends. The CDR3 has 16 residues. Germline V gene lookup returns CDR1 ENHRY and CDR2 SYGVKD. The CDR3 DNA reads as TGTGCCATCAGTGACACAAGGGACCTCCCACAGGTAACGCAGTATTTT. It specifies CAISDTRDLPQVTQYF.

In this sample, this clone turned up many times. The genes are TRBV7-9 and TRBJ2-5; the match to TRBD1 covers 9 bases. The CDR3 extends over 17 amino acids. J lost 4 bases, V lost 5 bases, and 14 bases had no gene match. Germline V gene data show CDR1 as SEHNR and CDR2 as FQNEAQ (reference sequence). CDR3 residues: CASSEGQGWSLGETQYF. In DNA, the CDR3 is TGTGCCAGCAGCGAAGGACAGGGGTGGAGTTTAGGAGAGACCCAGTACTTC.

J is TRBJ2-5 and V is TRBV4-1, with 7 bases identical to TRBD1. J gave up 13 bases and V 4 bases, and 12 bases lay outside the gene matches. The germline gives CDR1 MGHRA, CDR2 YSYEKL. The CDR3 is made up of 13 amino acids. This CDR3 is CASSRPPGQTTYF. CDR3 coding DNA: TGCGCCAGCAGCCGGCCTCCGGGACAGACTACGTACTTC.